These T cell receptor beta chains were read from a single sample in a study of regulatory T cells in long-lasting Graves disease. TCRdb reprocessed the multiplex PCR reads via MiXCR and lists one record per CDR3 protein. The repertoire has approximately 350,000 distinct CDR3 sequences, roughly 24% of them found once; the top ten carry about 29%. The material was peripheral blood mononuclear cells (PBMCs), obtained when the disease was refractory, from a patient treated with antithyroid drugs. The receptors come from a woman in her 40s with Graves disease. The CDR3 runs from the conserved cysteine through the conserved F or W. D genes are given only for firm matches. Clone size is given for some rows only: seen once, a few or many times, or a class if the clone is expanded.

D: -
J: TRBJ2-5
V: TRBV5-5
size: -
DNA: TGTGCCAGCAGCCCGGCAAGGGGCCGGGAGACCCAGTACTTC
CDR3: CASSPARGRETQYF

D: TRBD1
J: TRBJ2-3
V: TRBV28
size: -
DNA: TGTGCCAGCAGTTTAGATTTGGGACAGGGGACCACAGATACGCAGTATTTT
CDR3: CASSLDLGQGTTDTQYF

D: -
J: TRBJ1-1
V: TRBV18
size: -
DNA: TGTGCCAGCTCACCACAGGGGCGCGACACTGAAGCTTTCTTT
CDR3: CASSPQGRDTEAFF

D: -
J: TRBJ2-1
V: TRBV19
size: few
DNA: TGTGCCAGCCGCTACAGGAGCTCCTACAATGAGCAGTTCTTC
CDR3: CASRYRSSYNEQFF

D: -
J: TRBJ2-7
V: TRBV11-2
size: many
DNA: TGTGCCAGCAGCTCAGCTATCGGCTCCTACGAGCAGTACTTC
CDR3: CASSSAIGSYEQYF

D: TRBD2
J: TRBJ2-5
V: TRBV7-2
size: few
DNA: TGTACCAGCAGCTACACTAGCGGGAATCCCCAAGAGACCCAGTACTTC
CDR3: CTSSYTSGNPQETQYF

D: TRBD2
J: TRBJ2-3
V: TRBV19
size: few
DNA: TGTGCCAGTAATGGAGGGACTATTACAGATACGCAGTATTTT
CDR3: CASNGGTITDTQYF

D: TRBD2
J: TRBJ2-7
V: TRBV5-5
size: -
DNA: TGTGCCAGCAGCTTGTGGGCTAGCGGGTCCTACGGGCAGTACTTC
CDR3: CASSLWASGSYGQYF

D: -
J: TRBJ2-1
V: TRBV6-2/TRBV6-3
size: -
DNA: TGTGCCAGCAAGGGGACCACATACAATGAGCAGTTCTTC
CDR3: CASKGTTYNEQFF

D: -
J: TRBJ1-1
V: TRBV2
size: -
DNA: TGTGCCAGCATTGGGGATGTGGACACTGAAGCTTTCTTT
CDR3: CASIGDVDTEAFF

D: -
J: TRBJ1-5
V: TRBV20-1
size: few
DNA: TGCAGTGCTTCTAAGGGGTTCGATAGCAATCAGCCCCAGCATTTT
CDR3: CSASKGFDSNQPQHF

D: -
J: TRBJ2-2
V: TRBV5-5
size: few
DNA: TGTGCCAGCAGCCCTTGGACCGACTGGACCGGGGAGCTGTTTTTT
CDR3: CASSPWTDWTGELFF

D: -
J: TRBJ1-1
V: TRBV28
size: many
DNA: TGTGCCAGCAGTTTTGGTGGGGGATGGGACACTGAAGCTTTCTTT
CDR3: CASSFGGGWDTEAFF

D: -
J: TRBJ1-1
V: TRBV11-2
size: many
DNA: TGTGCCAGCAGCCTGACAGATATGAACACTGAAGCTTTCTTT
CDR3: CASSLTDMNTEAFF

D: -
J: TRBJ2-5
V: TRBV7-9
size: -
DNA: TGTGCCAGCAGCTTAAGGGGCCAAAGATGGCAAGAGACCCAGTACTTC
CDR3: CASSLRGQRWQETQYF

D: -
J: TRBJ2-7
V: TRBV20-1
size: -
DNA: TGCAGTGCTCCCAACTCCGGGACTCCATCCAGAGTGGAGCAGTACTTC
CDR3: CSAPNSGTPSRVEQYF

D: -
J: TRBJ2-3
V: TRBV30
size: -
DNA: TGTGCCTGGAGTGGCGGAGCGGCAGATACGCAGTATTTT
CDR3: CAWSGGAADTQYF

D: -
J: TRBJ2-7
V: TRBV20-1
size: -
DNA: TGCAGTGCCCCTCCCATAGACGAGCAGTACTTC
CDR3: CSAPPIDEQYF

D: TRBD2
J: TRBJ2-5
V: TRBV6-5
size: many
DNA: TGTGCCAGCAGTTACTCCCGGACTAGCGGGAGTCGGGAGACCCAGTACTTC
CDR3: CASSYSRTSGSRETQYF

D: TRBD2
J: TRBJ2-7
V: TRBV7-9
size: few
DNA: TGTGCCAGCAGCTTAGTGGGGACTAGCAGCGAGCAGTACTTC
CDR3: CASSLVGTSSEQYF

D: TRBD1
J: TRBJ1-6
V: TRBV5-1
size: once
DNA: TGCGCCAGCAGCCGGTCGCGTATGACAGGGGGTTCTTCACCCCTCCACTTT
CDR3: CASSRSRMTGGSSPLHF

D: -
J: TRBJ1-1
V: TRBV10-3
size: -
DNA: TGTGCCATCAGTGGAGGTTCTTGGAACACTGAAGCTTTCTTT
CDR3: CAISGGSWNTEAFF

D: -
J: TRBJ2-5
V: TRBV28
size: many
DNA: TGTGCCAGCAGCTGGGCGGCCACTAGGTTGGAGACCCAGTACTTC
CDR3: CASSWAATRLETQYF

D: -
J: TRBJ2-3
V: TRBV28
size: once
DNA: TGTGCCAGCAGTTGGGAGGATTTCGGGACAGATACGCAGTATTTT
CDR3: CASSWEDFGTDTQYF

D: TRBD1
J: TRBJ2-5
V: TRBV28
size: many
DNA: TGTGCCAGCAGTTTATATCCGGGACAGGGGACGGAGACCCAGTACTTC
CDR3: CASSLYPGQGTETQYF

D: TRBD2
J: TRBJ2-5
V: TRBV4-1
size: -
DNA: TGCGCCAGCAGCCAAGGACTAGCTCGAGATGTAGAGACCCAGTACTTC
CDR3: CASSQGLARDVETQYF

D: -
J: TRBJ1-5
V: TRBV19
size: -
DNA: TGTGCCATTAGTCTAAATAGGGGGGCTAGAAGCAATCAGCCCCAGCATTTT
CDR3: CAISLNRGARSNQPQHF

D: TRBD1
J: TRBJ2-7
V: TRBV29-1
size: many
DNA: TGCAGCGTTCAATCGCCCCGCCGGGACAGGATTTCCTACGAGCAGTACTTC
CDR3: CSVQSPRRDRISYEQYF

D: -
J: TRBJ2-7
V: TRBV28
size: many
DNA: TGTGCCAGCAGTTCCGCCCCTCCGCAGACTCGAACCTACGAGCAGTACTTC
CDR3: CASSSAPPQTRTYEQYF

D: TRBD1
J: TRBJ2-6
V: TRBV28
size: few
DNA: TGTGCCAGCAGCGAGACAGGGACTGGGGCCAACGTCCTGACTTTC
CDR3: CASSETGTGANVLTF

D: TRBD2
J: TRBJ2-7
V: TRBV2
size: many
DNA: TGTGCCAGCACCCCTTACAATCTAGCGGGAGGGGTCGAGCAGTACTTC
CDR3: CASTPYNLAGGVEQYF

D: TRBD2
J: TRBJ2-1
V: TRBV6-2/TRBV6-3
size: -
DNA: TGTGCCAGCAGTCGAGCCGGGACTAGATTCGGGGCGGAGCAGTTCTTC
CDR3: CASSRAGTRFGAEQFF

D: -
J: TRBJ2-6
V: TRBV7-8
size: many
DNA: TGTGCCAGCAGCTTACTATTCTTTGCCCAGGAAGACTCTGGGGCCAACGTCCTGACTTTC
CDR3: CASSLLFFAQEDSGANVLTF

D: -
J: TRBJ2-7
V: TRBV27
size: few
DNA: TGTGCCAGCAGTTTGGAGTATGGATTCGAGCAGTACTTC
CDR3: CASSLEYGFEQYF

D: -
J: TRBJ1-2
V: TRBV13
size: few
DNA: TGTGCCAGCAGCTTAGGCCTAGAGGGGGGCGCGAATGGCTACACCTTC
CDR3: CASSLGLEGGANGYTF

D: TRBD2
J: TRBJ2-3
V: TRBV15
size: few
DNA: TGTGCCACCAGCAGGAAGCGGGAGCATACAGATACGCAGTATTTT
CDR3: CATSRKREHTDTQYF

D: -
J: TRBJ1-6
V: TRBV5-6
size: once
DNA: TGTGCCAGCAGCATAACTAGAAGTTCACCCCTCCACTTT
CDR3: CASSITRSSPLHF

D: -
J: TRBJ2-7
V: TRBV19
size: many
DNA: TGTGCCACCATGAATCTCCAGAACGACGAGCAGTACTTC
CDR3: CATMNLQNDEQYF

D: -
J: TRBJ1-1
V: TRBV20-1
size: -
DNA: TGCAGTGCTAGAGATAAAGGACCCCTTAGCACTGAAGCTTTCTTT
CDR3: CSARDKGPLSTEAFF

D: -
J: TRBJ2-5
V: TRBV29-1
size: many
DNA: TGCAGCGTTGAAGGGGACCCCCGAGAGACCCAGTACTTC
CDR3: CSVEGDPRETQYF

D: -
J: TRBJ2-7
V: TRBV29-1
size: few
DNA: TGCAGCGCATGTGGGGTTGGGTGCTACGAGCAGTACTTC
CDR3: CSACGVGCYEQYF

D: -
J: TRBJ1-1
V: TRBV11-1
size: -
DNA: TGTGCCAGCAGCTTAGGAAATTACCCCGGAGATGAATCTTTCTTT
CDR3: CASSLGNYPGDESFF

D: TRBD1
J: TRBJ2-7
V: TRBV14
size: few
DNA: TGTGCCAGCAGCCGACAGGGTATCGAGCAGTACTTC
CDR3: CASSRQGIEQYF

D: -
J: TRBJ1-2
V: TRBV12-3/TRBV12-4
size: many
DNA: TGTGCCAGCAGTTTCCTAGGGCATGGCTACACCTTC
CDR3: CASSFLGHGYTF

D: TRBD1
J: TRBJ2-7
V: TRBV28
size: many
DNA: TGTGCCAGCAGTGGACAGGGCATCTACGAGCAGTACTTC
CDR3: CASSGQGIYEQYF